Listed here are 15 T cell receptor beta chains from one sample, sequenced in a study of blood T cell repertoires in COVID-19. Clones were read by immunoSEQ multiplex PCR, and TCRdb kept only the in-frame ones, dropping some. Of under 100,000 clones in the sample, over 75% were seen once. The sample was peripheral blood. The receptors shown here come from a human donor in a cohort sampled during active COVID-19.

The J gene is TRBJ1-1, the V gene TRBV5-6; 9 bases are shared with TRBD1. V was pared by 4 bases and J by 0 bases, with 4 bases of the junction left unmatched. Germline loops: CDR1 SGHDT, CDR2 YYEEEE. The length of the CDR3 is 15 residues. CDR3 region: CASSPTGGLNTEAFF. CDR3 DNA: TGTGCCAGCAGCCCGACAGGGGGACTGAACACTGAAGCTTTCTTT.

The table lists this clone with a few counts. In DNA form, the CDR3 reads TGTGCCAGCAGCTTATTTGAGGATTCACCCCTCCACTTT. It encodes CASSLFEDSPLHF. The chain uses TRBV7-2 and TRBJ1-6; D remains ambiguous. Germline V gives CDR1 SGHTA, CDR2 FQGNSA. The V end lost 2 bases, the J end lost 8 bases, and 7 bases lay between the germline ends. The CDR3 length is 13 residues.

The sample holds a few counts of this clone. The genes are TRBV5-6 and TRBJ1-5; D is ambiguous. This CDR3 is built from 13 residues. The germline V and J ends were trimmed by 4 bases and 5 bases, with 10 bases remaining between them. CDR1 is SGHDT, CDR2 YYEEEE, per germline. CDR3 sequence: CASSDYGDQPQHF. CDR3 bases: TGTGCCAGCAGCGATTACGGGGATCAGCCCCAGCATTTT.

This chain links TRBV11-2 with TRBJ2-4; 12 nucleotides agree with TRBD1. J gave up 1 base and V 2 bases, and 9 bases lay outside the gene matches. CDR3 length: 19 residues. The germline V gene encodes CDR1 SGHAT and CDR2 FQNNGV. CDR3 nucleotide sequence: TGTGCCAGCAGCTTAACTTTGGGGACAGGGGGCTTCGCCAAAAACATTCAGTACTTC. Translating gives CASSLTLGTGGFAKNIQYF. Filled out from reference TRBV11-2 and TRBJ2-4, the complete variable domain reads EAGVAQSPRYKIIEKRQSVAFWCNPISGHATLYWYQQILGQGPKLLIQFQNNGVVDDSQLPKDRFSAERLKGVDSTLKIQPAKLEDSAVYLCASSLTLGTGGFAKNIQYFGAGTRLSVL.

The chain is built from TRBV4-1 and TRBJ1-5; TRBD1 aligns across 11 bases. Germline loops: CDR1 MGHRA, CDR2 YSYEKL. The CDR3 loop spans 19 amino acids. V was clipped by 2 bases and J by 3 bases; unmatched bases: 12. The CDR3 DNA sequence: TGCGCCAGCAGCCAATCCCTGGGGACAGGGGGTCGATCCAATCAGCCCCAGCATTTT. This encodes CASSQSLGTGGRSNQPQHF.

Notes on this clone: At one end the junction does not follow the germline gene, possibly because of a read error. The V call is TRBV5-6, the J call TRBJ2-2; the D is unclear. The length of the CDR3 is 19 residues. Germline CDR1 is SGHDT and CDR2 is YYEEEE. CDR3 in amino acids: CASSLAVFPSLINTGELFF. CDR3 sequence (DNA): TGTGCCAGTAGCTTGGCCGTTTTCCCCAGTCTTATAAACACCGGGGAGCTGTTTTTT.

The CDR3 reads CASSYEVIPYEQYF. For the CDR3, the DNA is TGTGCCAGCAGTTACGAGGTGATCCCCTACGAGCAGTACTTC. The chain joins TRBV6-2 or TRBV6-3 to TRBJ2-7; D remains unclear. CDR1 is MNHEY and CDR2 is SVGEGT in the germline V gene. V dropped 2 bases and J dropped 2 bases, with 10 bases sitting between them. This CDR3 contains 14 residues.

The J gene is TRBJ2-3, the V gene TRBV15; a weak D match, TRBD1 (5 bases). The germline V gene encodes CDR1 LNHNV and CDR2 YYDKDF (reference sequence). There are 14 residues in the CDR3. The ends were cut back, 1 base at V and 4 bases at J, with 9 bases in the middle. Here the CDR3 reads CATSRARAADTQYF. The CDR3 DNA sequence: TGTGCCACCAGCAGAGCCAGGGCGGCAGATACGCAGTATTTT.

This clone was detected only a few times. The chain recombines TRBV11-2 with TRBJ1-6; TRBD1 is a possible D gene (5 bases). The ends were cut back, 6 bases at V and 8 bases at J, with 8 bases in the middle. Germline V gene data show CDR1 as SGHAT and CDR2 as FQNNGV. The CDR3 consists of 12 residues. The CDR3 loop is CASRDTYSPLHF. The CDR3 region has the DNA TGTGCCAGCAGGGACACCTATTCACCCCTCCACTTT.

The CDR3 is CATSVGSGGHNEQFF. In nucleotides, the CDR3 is TGTGCCACCAGTGTGGGTAGCGGGGGCCACAATGAGCAGTTCTTC. The chain joins TRBV24-1 to TRBJ2-1; the match to TRBD2 covers 9 bases. Looked up from germline, CDR1 is KGHDR and CDR2 is SFDVKD. The CDR3 consists of 15 residues. V dropped 5 bases and J dropped 5; count of bases not matched to a gene: 6.

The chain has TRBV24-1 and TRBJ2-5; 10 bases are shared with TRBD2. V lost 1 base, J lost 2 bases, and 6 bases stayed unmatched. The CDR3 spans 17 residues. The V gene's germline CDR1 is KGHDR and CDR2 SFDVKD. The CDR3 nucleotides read TGTGCCACCAGTGATTTCCCTAGCGGGGGTGGACAAGAGACCCAGTACTTC. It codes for CATSDFPSGGGQETQYF.

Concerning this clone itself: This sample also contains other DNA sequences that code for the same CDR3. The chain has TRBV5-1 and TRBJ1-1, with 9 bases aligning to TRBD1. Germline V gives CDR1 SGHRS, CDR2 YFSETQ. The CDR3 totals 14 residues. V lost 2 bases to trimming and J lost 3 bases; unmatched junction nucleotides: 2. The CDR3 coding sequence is TGCGCCAGCAGCTTAGACAGGGGGGACACTGAAGCTTTCTTT. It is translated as CASSLDRGDTEAFF.

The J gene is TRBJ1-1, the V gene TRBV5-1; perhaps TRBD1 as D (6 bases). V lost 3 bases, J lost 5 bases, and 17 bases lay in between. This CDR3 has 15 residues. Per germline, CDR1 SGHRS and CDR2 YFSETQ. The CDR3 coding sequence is TGCGCCAGCAGCTCCACAGTACAGGGAGGGACTGAAGCTTTCTTT. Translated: CASSSTVQGGTEAFF.

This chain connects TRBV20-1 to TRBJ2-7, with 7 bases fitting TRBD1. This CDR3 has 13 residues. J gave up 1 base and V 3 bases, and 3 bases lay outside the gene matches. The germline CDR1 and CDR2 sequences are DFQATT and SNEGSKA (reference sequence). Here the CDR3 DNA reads TGCAGTGCTAGTTCGGACAGGTCCTACGAGCAGTACTTC. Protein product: CSASSDRSYEQYF.

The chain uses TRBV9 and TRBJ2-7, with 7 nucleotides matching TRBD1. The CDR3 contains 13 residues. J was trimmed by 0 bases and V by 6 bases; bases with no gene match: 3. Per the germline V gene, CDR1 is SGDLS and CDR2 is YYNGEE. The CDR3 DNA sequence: TGTGCCAGCATAGACAGGGTCTCCTACGAGCAGTACTTC. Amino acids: CASIDRVSYEQYF.